This TCR beta chain was retrieved from a study of control samples from healthy donors and cancer patients. This CDR3 is built from 18 residues. Germline V gives CDR1 LNHDA, CDR2 SQIVND (reference sequence). V lost 4 bases to trimming and J lost 1 base; unmatched junction nucleotides: 12. Profiling relied on immunoSEQ multiplex PCR, and the TCRdb table lists in-frame clones only, not all of them. The table lists tens of thousands of clones, roughly 84% of them singletons. The chain joins TRBV19 to TRBJ1-5; 8 bases line up with TRBD1. This TCR was recovered from a woman aged 45-60 years with lung cancer. The sequenced material came from PBMCs. The CDR3 sequence: CASSTPLWNRGSNQPQHF. The CDR3 nucleotides read TGTGCCAGTAGTACCCCCCTCTGGAACAGGGGGAGCAATCAGCCCCAGCATTTT.